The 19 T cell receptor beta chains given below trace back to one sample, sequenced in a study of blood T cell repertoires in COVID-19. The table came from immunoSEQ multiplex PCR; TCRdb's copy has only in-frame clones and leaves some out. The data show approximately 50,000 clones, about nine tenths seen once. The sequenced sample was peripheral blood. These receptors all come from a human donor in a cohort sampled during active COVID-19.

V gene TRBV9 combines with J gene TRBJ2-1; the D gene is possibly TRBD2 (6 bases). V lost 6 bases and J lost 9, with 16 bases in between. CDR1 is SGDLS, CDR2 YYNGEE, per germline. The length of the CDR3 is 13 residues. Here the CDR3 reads CASTPGVDGEQFF. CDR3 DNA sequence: TGTGCCAGCACGCCGGGGGTCGATGGTGAGCAGTTCTTC.

CDR3 protein: CASSFWTSGADTQYF. Here the CDR3 DNA reads TGTGCCAGCAGCTTTTGGACTAGCGGGGCAGATACGCAGTATTTT. This chain joins TRBV7-2 and TRBJ2-3, with 12 bases identical to TRBD2. The V and J ends lost 3 bases and 4 bases, in that order; junction bases with no gene match: 2. From germline, CDR1 is SGHTA and CDR2 FQGNSA. The CDR3 totals 15 residues. Looking up the rest from reference TRBV7-2 and TRBJ2-3 gives the full variable domain: GAGVSQSPSNKVTEKGKDVELRCDPISGHTALYWYRQSLGQGLEFLIYFQGNSAPDKSGLPSDRFSAERTGGSVSTLTIQRTQQEDSAVYLCASSFWTSGADTQYFGPGTRLTVL.

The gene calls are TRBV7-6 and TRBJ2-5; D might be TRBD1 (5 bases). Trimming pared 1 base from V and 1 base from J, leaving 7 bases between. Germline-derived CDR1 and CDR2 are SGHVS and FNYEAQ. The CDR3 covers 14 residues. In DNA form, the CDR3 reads TGTGCCAGCAGCTTAGGACAGACCCAAGAGACCCAGTACTTC. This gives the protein CASSLGQTQETQYF.

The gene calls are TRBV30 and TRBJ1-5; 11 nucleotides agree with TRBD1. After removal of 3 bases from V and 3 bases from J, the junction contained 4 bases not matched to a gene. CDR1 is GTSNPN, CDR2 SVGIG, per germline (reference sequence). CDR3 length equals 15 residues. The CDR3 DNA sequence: TGTGCCTGGAGCGGGGACAGGGGGTACAATCAGCCCCAGCATTTT. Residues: CAWSGDRGYNQPQHF.

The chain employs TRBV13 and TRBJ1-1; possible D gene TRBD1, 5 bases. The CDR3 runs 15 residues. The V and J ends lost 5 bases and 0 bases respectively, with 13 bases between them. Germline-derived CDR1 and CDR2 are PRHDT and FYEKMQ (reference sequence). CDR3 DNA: TGTGCCAGCAGCCCCCACCGACAGATGAACACTGAAGCTTTCTTT. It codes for CASSPHRQMNTEAFF.

CDR3 protein: CASRDMNTEAFF. CDR3 sequence (DNA): TGTGCCTCGCGTGATATGAACACTGAAGCTTTCTTT. The chain combines TRBV28 with TRBJ1-1; D ambiguous. This CDR3 region has 12 residues. V lost 11 bases, J lost 0 bases, and 10 bases lay in between. Germline CDR1 is MDHEN and CDR2 is SYDVKM.

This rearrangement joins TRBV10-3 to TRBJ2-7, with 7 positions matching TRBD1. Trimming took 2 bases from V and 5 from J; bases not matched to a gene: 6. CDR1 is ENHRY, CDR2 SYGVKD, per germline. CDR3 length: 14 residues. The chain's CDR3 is CAISERVGGNEQYF. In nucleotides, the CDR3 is TGTGCCATCAGTGAGCGGGTAGGGGGCAACGAGCAGTACTTC.

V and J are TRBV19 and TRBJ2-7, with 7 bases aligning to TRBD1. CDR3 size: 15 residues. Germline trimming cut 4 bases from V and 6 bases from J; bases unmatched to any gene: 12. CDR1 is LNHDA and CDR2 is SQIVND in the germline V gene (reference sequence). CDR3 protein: CASSTLSTGTGEQYF. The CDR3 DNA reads TGTGCCAGTAGTACCTTATCGACAGGGACGGGCGAGCAGTACTTC. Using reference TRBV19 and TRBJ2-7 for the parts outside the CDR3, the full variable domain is DGGITQSPKYLFRKEGQNVTLSCEQNLNHDAMYWYRQDPGQGLRLIYYSQIVNDFQKGDIAEGYSVSREKKESFPLTVTSAQKNPTAFYLCASSTLSTGTGEQYFGPGTRLTVT.

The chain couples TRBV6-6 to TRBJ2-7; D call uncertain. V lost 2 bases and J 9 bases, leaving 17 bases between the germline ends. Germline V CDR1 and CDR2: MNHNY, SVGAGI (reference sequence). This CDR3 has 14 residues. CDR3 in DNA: TGTGCCAGCAGTTACACGGCTGGCGGTGAAGGGCAGTACGTC. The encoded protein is CASSYTAGGEGQYV.

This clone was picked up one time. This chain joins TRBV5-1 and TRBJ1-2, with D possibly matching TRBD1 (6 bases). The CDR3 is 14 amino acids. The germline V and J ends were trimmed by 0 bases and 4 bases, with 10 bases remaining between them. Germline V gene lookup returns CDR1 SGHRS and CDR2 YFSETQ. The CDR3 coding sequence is TGCGCCAGCAGCTTGGAACAGGGCACCTATGGCTACACCTTC. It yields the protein CASSLEQGTYGYTF.

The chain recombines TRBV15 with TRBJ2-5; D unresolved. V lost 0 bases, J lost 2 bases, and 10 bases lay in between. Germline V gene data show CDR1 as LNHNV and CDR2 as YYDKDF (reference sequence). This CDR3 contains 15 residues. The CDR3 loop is CATSRDVRQQETQYF. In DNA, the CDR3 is TGTGCCACCAGCAGAGATGTTCGCCAGCAAGAGACCCAGTACTTC. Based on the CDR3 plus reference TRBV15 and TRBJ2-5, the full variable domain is DAMVIQNPRYQVTQFGKPVTLSCSQTLNHNVMYWYQQKSSQAPKLLFHYYDKDFNNEADTPDNFQSRRPNTSFCFLDIRSPGLGDTAMYLCATSRDVRQQETQYFGPGTRLLVL.

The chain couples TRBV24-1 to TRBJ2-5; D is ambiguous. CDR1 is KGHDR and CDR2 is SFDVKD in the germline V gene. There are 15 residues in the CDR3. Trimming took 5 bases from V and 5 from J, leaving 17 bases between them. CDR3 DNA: TGTGCCACCAGTGCCCTTGAGGCTAGTCGTGAGACCCAGTACTTC. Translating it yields CATSALEASRETQYF.

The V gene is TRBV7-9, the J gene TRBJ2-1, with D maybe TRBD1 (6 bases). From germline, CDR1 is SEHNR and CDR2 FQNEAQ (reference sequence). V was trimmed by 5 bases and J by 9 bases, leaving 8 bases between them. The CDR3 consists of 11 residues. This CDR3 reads CASSLGAEQFF. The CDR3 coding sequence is TGTGCCAGCAGCCTGGGGGCTGAGCAGTTCTTC.

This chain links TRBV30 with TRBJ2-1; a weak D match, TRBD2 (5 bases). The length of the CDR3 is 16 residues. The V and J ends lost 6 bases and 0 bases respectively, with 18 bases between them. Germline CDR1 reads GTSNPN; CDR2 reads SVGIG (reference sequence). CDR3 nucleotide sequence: TGTGCCTGCACGGCAACGAGGACTGGCTCCTACAATGAGCAGTTCTTC. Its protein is CACTATRTGSYNEQFF.

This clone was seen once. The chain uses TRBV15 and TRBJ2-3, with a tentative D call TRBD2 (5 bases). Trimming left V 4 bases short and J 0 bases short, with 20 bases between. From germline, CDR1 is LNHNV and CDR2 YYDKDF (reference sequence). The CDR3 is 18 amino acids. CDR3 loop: CATSKDGNRYASTDTQYF. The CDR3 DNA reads TGTGCCACCAGCAAGGACGGGAACCGATACGCCAGCACAGATACGCAGTATTTT.

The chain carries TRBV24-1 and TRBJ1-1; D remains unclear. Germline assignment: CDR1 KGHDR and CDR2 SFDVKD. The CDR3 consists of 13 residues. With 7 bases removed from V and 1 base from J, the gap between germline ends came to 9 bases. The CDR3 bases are TGTGCCACCAGAGAGGGCAGGAACACTGAAGCTTTCTTT. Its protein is CATREGRNTEAFF.

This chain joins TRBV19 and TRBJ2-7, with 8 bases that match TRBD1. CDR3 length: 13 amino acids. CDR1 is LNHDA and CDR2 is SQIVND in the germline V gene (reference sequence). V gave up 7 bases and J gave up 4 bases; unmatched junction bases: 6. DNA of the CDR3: TGTGCCAGTACAAACGACAGGGGTTACGAGCAGTACTTC. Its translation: CASTNDRGYEQYF. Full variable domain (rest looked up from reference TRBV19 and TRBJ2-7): DGGITQSPKYLFRKEGQNVTLSCEQNLNHDAMYWYRQDPGQGLRLIYYSQIVNDFQKGDIAEGYSVSREKKESFPLTVTSAQKNPTAFYLCASTNDRGYEQYFGPGTRLTVT.

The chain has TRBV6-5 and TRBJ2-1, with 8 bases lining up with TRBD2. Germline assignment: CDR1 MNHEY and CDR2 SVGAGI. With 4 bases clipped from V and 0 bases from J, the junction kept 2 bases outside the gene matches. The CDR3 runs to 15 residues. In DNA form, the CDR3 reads TGTGCCAGCAGTTTGAGCGGGAGCTCCTACAATGAGCAGTTCTTC. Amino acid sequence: CASSLSGSSYNEQFF.

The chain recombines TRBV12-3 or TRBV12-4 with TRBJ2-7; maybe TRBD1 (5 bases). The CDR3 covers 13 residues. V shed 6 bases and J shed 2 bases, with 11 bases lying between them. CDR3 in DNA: TGTGCCAGCAGGCAGGGTTTAACCTACGAGCAGTACTTC. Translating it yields CASRQGLTYEQYF.